This is a list of T cell receptor beta chains from one sample in a study of blood T cell repertoires in COVID-19. The assay was immunoSEQ multiplex PCR, and TCRdb's table has in-frame clones only and misses some. The table shows over 200,000 clones, with 85% occurring only once. The sequenced sample was PBMCs or T cells enriched from blood (not recorded which). These receptor sequences come from a man aged 40-49 years who had recovered from COVID-19. Each CDR3 is given with its conserved first and last residue. The order of the fields is clone size, V gene, J gene, D gene, CDR3 DNA, CDR3 protein. The D gene is left open where the match is weak. Clone size is stated in some rows and not others, as once, few, many or a class when expanded.

.	TRBV5-6	TRBJ2-1	.	TGTGCCAGCAGCCCTCTCGGCGGGGAGTCTGAGCAGTTCTTC	CASSPLGGESEQFF
few	TRBV27	TRBJ1-2	.	TGTGCCAGCAGTTTCGGGGATCTTTCTGGCTACACCTTC	CASSFGDLSGYTF
.	TRBV5-1	TRBJ1-1	.	TGCGCCAGCAGCTTTACAGAACAAGGGACAGAAGCTTTCTTT	CASSFTEQGTEAFF
.	TRBV30	TRBJ1-2	.	TGTGCCTGGAGGAGGGGAGGGCGGGCTTACTATGGCTACACCTTC	CAWRRGGRAYYGYTF
.	TRBV2	TRBJ2-7	.	TGTGCCAGCAGTGAAGCGCTTGGCGACACCTACGAGCAGTACTTC	CASSEALGDTYEQYF
once	TRBV9	TRBJ2-1	TRBD2	TGTGCCAGCAGCGCCGGGACTAGCGGGAGTTTCTCCTACAATGAGCAGTTCTTC	CASSAGTSGSFSYNEQFF
.	TRBV24-1	TRBJ2-3	TRBD2	TGTGCCACCAGTGACGTCCCGACTAGCTGGACTAGCACAGATACGCAGTATTTT	CATSDVPTSWTSTDTQYF
once	TRBV9	TRBJ2-1	TRBD1	TGTGCCAGCAGCGTAGGAGGGACAGGTCGGGTGAACAATGAGCAGTTCTTC	CASSVGGTGRVNNEQFF
.	TRBV4-2	TRBJ2-3	TRBD2	TGTGCCAGCAGCCAAGATCGACTAGCGGGAGTGGATACGCAGTATTTT	CASSQDRLAGVDTQYF
.	TRBV7-9	TRBJ2-7	TRBD1	TGTGCCAGCAGCTCGCAGACAGGGCTCTACGAGCAGTACTTC	CASSSQTGLYEQYF
.	TRBV2	TRBJ2-2	.	TGTGCCAGCAGTGAGTCTAGAAAGGACACCGGGGAGCTGTTTTTT	CASSESRKDTGELFF
.	TRBV28	TRBJ2-4	.	TGTGCCAGCAGTTTATCAGGGGGGAAGAACATTCAGTACTTC	CASSLSGGKNIQYF
once	TRBV12-3/TRBV12-4	TRBJ2-7	TRBD2	TGTGCCAGCACAGTGGGGGGGAACGAGCAGTACTTC	CASTVGGNEQYF
.	TRBV7-2	TRBJ2-2	TRBD2	TGTGCCAGCAGCTTATTTAGCGGGAGTGCCGGCACCGGGGAGCTGTTTTTT	CASSLFSGSAGTGELFF
.	TRBV5-4	TRBJ1-2	.	TGTGCCAGCAGCTCCCGGGAAGGGATCCTTTATGGCTACACCTTC	CASSSREGILYGYTF
few	TRBV10-3	TRBJ1-5	.	TGTGCCATCAGTCCTGCCCCGGCCAGGCCCAATCAGCCCCAGCATTTT	CAISPAPARPNQPQHF
.	TRBV19	TRBJ2-7	.	TGTGCCAGTAGTATAGGGGGGGAAACCTCCTACGAGCAGTACTTC	CASSIGGETSYEQYF
.	TRBV5-8	TRBJ2-7	.	TGTGCCAGCAGGACGGGACTTATGGCCTACGAGCAGTACTTC	CASRTGLMAYEQYF
.	TRBV7-3	TRBJ2-3	.	TGTGCCAGCAGCTTAACCCGCAGTGTTTATACGCAGTATTTT	CASSLTRSVYTQYF
.	TRBV3-1/TRBV3-2	TRBJ2-7	.	TGTGCCAGCAGCTCTTCCGGGGGGCCCTACGAGCAGTACTTC	CASSSSGGPYEQYF
.	TRBV7-6	TRBJ2-2	.	TGTGCCAGCAGTCTGGGCCTAGCGAATTCCGGGGAGCTGTTTTTT	CASSLGLANSGELFF
once	TRBV5-6	TRBJ1-2	.	TGTGCCAGCAGCGTGGGCAGGCGCTATGGCTACACCTTC	CASSVGRRYGYTF
.	TRBV11-2	TRBJ2-1	TRBD2	TGTGCCAGCAGCTTGCAAAGCGGGAAGTCCTACAATGAGCAGTTCTTC	CASSLQSGKSYNEQFF
.	TRBV4-3	TRBJ2-5	TRBD2	TGCGCCAGCAGCCAAGGACTAGCGGGAGAGACCCAGTACTTC	CASSQGLAGETQYF
.	TRBV5-6	TRBJ1-5	.	TGTGCCAGCAGCTCAGGGATCAATCAGCCCCAGCATTTT	CASSSGINQPQHF
few	TRBV19	TRBJ1-5	TRBD1	TGTGCCAGTAGGGACAGGGTGAATCAGCCCCAGCATTTT	CASRDRVNQPQHF
.	TRBV5-4	TRBJ2-2	.	TGTGCCAGCAGCTCGAGGACTGGGGAGACCGGGGAGCTGTTTTTT	CASSSRTGETGELFF
.	TRBV6-5	TRBJ1-2	.	TGTGCCAGCAGTTACTCGCCGGGTACGGGCTATGGCTACACCTTC	CASSYSPGTGYGYTF
.	TRBV28	TRBJ1-5	TRBD1	TGTGCCAGCAGGCTAGAAACAGGGGGCAAGCCCCAGCATTTT	CASRLETGGKPQHF
.	TRBV6-5	TRBJ2-7	.	TGTGCCAGCAGTCGGGATTCCGGCGAGCAGTACTTC	CASSRDSGEQYF
once	TRBV7-9	TRBJ2-7	TRBD1	TGTGCCAGCAGCCGTTACCGGGACAGGGCAATCCACGAGCAGTACTTC	CASSRYRDRAIHEQYF
.	TRBV7-3	TRBJ2-1	TRBD2	TGTGCCAGCAGCGTGACTAGCGGGGGAAATAATGAGCAGTTCTTC	CASSVTSGGNNEQFF
.	TRBV4-3	TRBJ1-3	.	TGCGCCAGCAGCCAAACATCATCCACTGGAAACACCATATATTTT	CASSQTSSTGNTIYF
.	TRBV4-3	TRBJ2-3	.	TGCGCCAGCAGCCAAACTTTTATGGCAGATACGCAGTATTTT	CASSQTFMADTQYF
.	TRBV24-1	TRBJ2-1	TRBD2	TGTGCCACCAGTGCTACTAGCGGGAGGACAAATGAGCAGTTCTTC	CATSATSGRTNEQFF
.	TRBV15	TRBJ2-7	.	TGTGCCACCAGCAGAGGGCGGGGACAGACCTACGAGCAGTACTTC	CATSRGRGQTYEQYF
.	TRBV5-6	TRBJ1-6	.	TGTGCCAGCAGCCAGGGGACGCCGCTTCCACCCCTCCACTTT	CASSQGTPLPPLHF
.	TRBV9	TRBJ2-5	.	TGTGCCAGCAGCGTTTCCGGGAACCCCCAAGAGACCCAGTACTTC	CASSVSGNPQETQYF
once	TRBV2	TRBJ1-2	TRBD1	TGTGCCAGCAGCGAGACAGGGATTTATTACTATGGCTACACCTTC	CASSETGIYYYGYTF
.	TRBV7-9	TRBJ2-7	TRBD1	TGTGCCAGCAGCTTAGTATCGGGACAGCTATACGAGCAGTACTTC	CASSLVSGQLYEQYF
.	TRBV12-3/TRBV12-4	TRBJ2-1	.	TGTGCCAGCAGCCTAGGCCAACGGGTTGGGCAGTTCTTC	CASSLGQRVGQFF
.	TRBV28	TRBJ1-3	TRBD1	TGTGCCAGCTCAGACAGGGGGTACCGCCATGCAGGAAACACCATATATTTT	CASSDRGYRHAGNTIYF
.	TRBV29-1	TRBJ2-1	.	TGCAGTAATACCGGGACAACGGGGAACAATGAGCAGTTCTTC	CSNTGTTGNNEQFF
.	TRBV5-6	TRBJ1-3	.	TGTGCCAGCAGCTTAGAGGCGTCTGGAAACACCATATATTTT	CASSLEASGNTIYF
.	TRBV27	TRBJ1-4	.	TGTGCCAGCAGTCGTGAGGCGAGAGGGCCACTTAATGAAAAACTGTTTTTT	CASSREARGPLNEKLFF
.	TRBV13	TRBJ1-2	TRBD1	TGTGCCAGCAGCTCCAGGGGGACTAGCTATGGCTACACCTTC	CASSSRGTSYGYTF
.	TRBV24-1	TRBJ1-5	TRBD1	TGTGCCACCAGTGATTCAGGGGGCGCGGGTCAGCCCCAGCATTTT	CATSDSGGAGQPQHF
.	TRBV28	TRBJ1-6	.	TGTGCCAGCAGTTTGTCAGGGGATAATTCACCCCTCCACTTT	CASSLSGDNSPLHF
.	TRBV2	TRBJ2-6	TRBD1	TGTGCCAGCAGAGACAGGGCTGGGGCCAACGTCCTGACTTTC	CASRDRAGANVLTF
.	TRBV2	TRBJ1-1	.	TGTGCCAGCAGGACCGACATCTCCACTGAAGCTTTCTTT	CASRTDISTEAFF
.	TRBV7-9	TRBJ1-2	.	TGTGCCAGCAGCATCGAGGGGGGGCGAAGATCTGGCTACACCTTC	CASSIEGGRRSGYTF
.	TRBV15	TRBJ1-1	.	TGTGCCACCAGCAGAGATTCTAACCCGGCGGGTGAAGCTTTCTTT	CATSRDSNPAGEAFF
.	TRBV6-2/TRBV6-3	TRBJ2-4	TRBD1	TGTGCCAGCAGCACCGGGACAGGGTTCATTCAGTACTTC	CASSTGTGFIQYF
.	TRBV24-1	TRBJ1-5	TRBD1	TGTGCCACCAGTGACCCTGGACAGGGTGGGGGCAATCAGCCCCAGCATTTT	CATSDPGQGGGNQPQHF
.	TRBV6-5	TRBJ1-1	.	TGTGCCAGCAGTCAGGACATGGCGGGAGGTACTGAAGCTTTCTTT	CASSQDMAGGTEAFF